The next 10 T cell receptor beta chains were all read from a single sample in a study of naive and memory T cell subsets. Study-level results: Especially in CD8 cells, naive repertoires contained a few larger clonotypes, possibly CD45RA-re-expressing memory cells.

The antigens for these receptors are not known. Two oligonucleotides, mixed equimolar, formed the beta constant-region primer covering TRBC1 and TRBC2. Nested alpha and beta constant-region primers with the SP2 primer drove four PCR rounds on ligated cDNA. TCRdb passed the UMI-ligation and nested PCR reads through MiXCR, listing each CDR3 protein once. The table shows 120,000 to 150,000 distinct CDR3 sequences, with about 23% occurring only once. Sequenced sample: naive CD4+ T cells from blood. These TCRs come from a human donor in good health.

This chain links TRBV6-6 with TRBJ1-1; D is unresolved. V was clipped by 2 bases and J by 4 bases, with 8 bases between them. The CDR3 contains 13 residues. Germline loops: CDR1 MNHNY, CDR2 SVGAGI (reference sequence). In nucleotides, the CDR3 is TGTGCCAGCAGTTACCCAGGCGTCACTGAAGCTTTCTTT. Translating gives CASSYPGVTEAFF.

This chain joins TRBV29-1 and TRBJ1-2; 11 bases fit TRBD1. CDR1 is SQVTM, CDR2 ANQGSEA, per germline. The CDR3 length is 15 residues. V gave up 8 bases and J gave up 8 bases; unmatched junction bases: 16. This CDR3 is CSLPTGTGGVQGYTF. DNA for the CDR3: TGCAGCCTCCCCACCGGGACAGGGGGAGTACAAGGCTACACCTTC.

This chain joins TRBV7-4 and TRBJ1-4, with 7 bases lining up with TRBD1. CDR1 and CDR2 from the germline V gene are SGHVT and SQSDAQ. The CDR3 loop spans 13 amino acids. J gave up 8 bases and V 6 bases, and 6 bases lay outside the gene matches. CDR3 sequence: CASSTGVYEKLFF. CDR3 coding DNA: TGTGCCAGCAGTACAGGGGTGTACGAAAAACTGTTTTTT.

V and J are TRBV7-2 and TRBJ2-7; perhaps D is TRBD1 or TRBD2 (5 bases each). CDR3 length: 15 amino acids. With 2 bases removed from V and 0 bases from J, the gap between germline ends came to 11 bases. Germline CDR1 reads SGHTA; CDR2 reads FQGNSA. CDR3 coding DNA: TGTGCCAGCAGCTTAACGGGGACGAGCTCCTACGAGCAGTACTTC. As protein: CASSLTGTSSYEQYF.

V and J are TRBV10-3 and TRBJ2-1, with TRBD2 matching over 11 bases. The CDR3 contains 15 residues. V shed 4 bases and J 10 bases; nucleotides not matched to a gene: 9. Germline V gives CDR1 ENHRY, CDR2 SYGVKD. The CDR3 spells CAISGQTSGAGEQFF. The CDR3 bases are TGTGCCATCAGTGGGCAGACTAGCGGGGCGGGGGAGCAGTTCTTC.

This clonotype has more than one count but fewer than ten. The chain is built from TRBV29-1 and TRBJ1-2; possibly TRBD1 for D (5 bases). Germline V lookup: CDR1 SQVTM, CDR2 ANQGSEA. This CDR3 is built from 12 residues. V dropped 6 bases and J dropped 8 bases, with 16 bases sitting between them. The CDR3 DNA sequence: TGCAGCGTGGAGGACATCTCTATCGGCTACACCTTC. Protein: CSVEDISIGYTF.

This clonotype has only a few counts. The junction departs from the called germline gene at one end, perhaps through a read error. This sequence joins TRBV6-1 and TRBJ2-7; D remains ambiguous. The CDR3 is made up of 13 amino acids. Per germline, CDR1 MNHNS and CDR2 SASEGT. The CDR3 coding sequence is TGTGCCAGCAGTGAAGCGGATCCTACTCCAGCGAACTTC. Amino acid sequence: CASSEADPTPANF.

The V and J genes are TRBV19 and TRBJ2-1; D is undetermined. V dropped 10 bases and J dropped 5 bases, with 6 bases sitting between them. The CDR3 runs to 10 residues. Germline V gives CDR1 LNHDA, CDR2 SQIVND (reference sequence). The CDR3: CAKIHNEQFF. CDR3 nucleotides: TGTGCCAAAATACACAATGAGCAGTTCTTC.

The sample holds one count of this clonotype. This chain links TRBV28 with TRBJ2-7; 10 bases line up with TRBD2. The CDR3 has 15 residues. Germline loops: CDR1 MDHEN, CDR2 SYDVKM. J lost 1 base, V lost 6 bases, and 6 bases had no gene match. The CDR3 loop is CASRASGSTSYEQYF. The CDR3 nucleotides read TGTGCCAGCAGGGCTAGCGGGAGTACGTCCTACGAGCAGTACTTC.

The chain employs TRBV28 and TRBJ2-1; D remains ambiguous. The V gene lost 8 bases and the J gene lost 7 bases, with 18 bases spanning the gap. Germline V gene data show CDR1 as MDHEN and CDR2 as SYDVKM. The CDR3 totals 14 residues. The CDR3: CASSKPFVPNEQFF. DNA of the CDR3: TGTGCCAGCTCTAAGCCTTTTGTTCCGAATGAGCAGTTCTTC.